The 5 T cell receptor beta chains below all came from one sample that was sequenced in a study of blood T cell repertoires in COVID-19 (dated by TCRdb to 2018 to 2020). The library was obtained by the immunoSEQ multiplex PCR assay. TCRdb took over this immuneACCESS table, retaining in-frame rearrangements with V and J assigned. Such tables are incomplete; in checked studies, under half of the missing clones stem from an unresolved V gene, and the remainder is unexplained. For this sample there are about 150,000 clones; approximately 87% appear just once. The top ten clones comprise 4% of the sample. The sample was peripheral blood. The receptors here all came from a woman in her sixties or seventies with acute or convalescent COVID-19.

This rearrangement joins TRBV19 to TRBJ1-5; the D is unclear. Germline V gene data show CDR1 as LNHDA and CDR2 as SQIVND (reference sequence). CDR3 length: 14 amino acids. The V end lost 9 bases, the J end lost 0 bases, and 12 bases lay between the germline ends. The DNA for the CDR3 is TGTGCCAGCGCTCGGGGTTATAGCAATCAGCCCCAGCATTTT. Translating it yields CASARGYSNQPQHF.

This clone was observed a handful of times. V and J are TRBV4-3 and TRBJ2-1; tentative D call: TRBD1 (5 bases). CDR1 and CDR2 from the germline V gene are LGHNA and YSLEER. This CDR3 is 16 amino acids long. V lost 0 bases and J lost 8, with 17 bases in between. The DNA for the CDR3 is TGCGCCAGCAGCCAAGAGCGGACACCCCCGGTAGATGAGCAGTTCTTC. Translating gives CASSQERTPPVDEQFF.

CDR3 DNA: TGTGCCAGTAGTATAAGGAGGGTCTCAGGCCGCAATCAGCCCCAGCATTTT. Amino acids: CASSIRRVSGRNQPQHF. V is TRBV19 and J is TRBJ1-5, with no clear D. The length of the CDR3 is 17 residues. CDR1 and CDR2 from the germline V gene are LNHDA and SQIVND (reference sequence). V lost 2 bases, J lost 2 bases, and 16 bases lay in between.

J is TRBJ1-1 and V is TRBV27; D is possibly TRBD1 (5 bases). Per germline, CDR1 MNHEY and CDR2 SMNVEV (reference sequence). The germline V and J ends were trimmed by 5 bases and 1 base, with 14 bases remaining between them. This CDR3 contains 15 residues. The CDR3 DNA is TGTGCCAGCAGTCCCCAGGGCACCACGAACACTGAAGCTTTCTTT. Translated: CASSPQGTTNTEAFF.

The V call is TRBV5-8, the J call TRBJ2-3, with 11 positions matching TRBD2. The V and J ends lost 6 bases and 5 bases, in that order; junction bases with no gene match: 8. The germline gives CDR1 SGHTS, CDR2 YDEGEE. The CDR3 spans 15 residues. CDR3 sequence: CASTGSGRALDTQYF. The CDR3 DNA reads TGTGCCAGCACAGGTAGCGGGAGGGCCCTAGATACGCAGTATTTT. Full variable domain (outside the CDR3, taken from reference TRBV5-8 and TRBJ2-3): EAGVTQSPTHLIKTRGQQATLRCSPISGHTSVYWYQQALGLGLQFLLWYDEGEERNRGNFPPRFSGRQFPNYSSELNVNALELEDSALYLCASTGSGRALDTQYFGPGTRLTVL.